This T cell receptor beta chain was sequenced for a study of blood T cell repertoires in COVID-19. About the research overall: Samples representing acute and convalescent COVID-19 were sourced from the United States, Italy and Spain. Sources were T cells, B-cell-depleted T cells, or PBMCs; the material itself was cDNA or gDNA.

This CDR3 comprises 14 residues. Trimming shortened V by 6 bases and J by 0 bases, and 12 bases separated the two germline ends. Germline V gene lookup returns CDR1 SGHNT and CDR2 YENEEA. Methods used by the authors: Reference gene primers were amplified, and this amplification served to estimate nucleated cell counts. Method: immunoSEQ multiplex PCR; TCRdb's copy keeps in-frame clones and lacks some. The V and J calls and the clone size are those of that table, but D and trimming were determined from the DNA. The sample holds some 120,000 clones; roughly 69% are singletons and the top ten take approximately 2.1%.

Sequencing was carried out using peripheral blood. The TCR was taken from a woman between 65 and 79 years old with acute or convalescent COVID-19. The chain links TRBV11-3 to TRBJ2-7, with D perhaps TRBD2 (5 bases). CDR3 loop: CASSRGEPSYEQYF. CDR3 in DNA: TGTGCCAGCAGTCGGGGAGAACCCTCCTACGAGCAGTACTTC.